This entry lists 21 T cell receptor beta chains sequenced from one sample in a study of shared clonotypes between healthy human individuals. The table came from immunoSEQ multiplex PCR; TCRdb's copy has only in-frame clones and leaves some out. The sample carries about 2.2 million clones, 80% to 95% recorded once. Selected positively for CCR7 and CD45RO-negative, naive CD8 cells excluded terminally differentiated effector memory CD45RA+ cells. Source material: naive CD8+ T cells from PBMCs. The receptor set was obtained from a man between 18 and 35 years old in good health. Some clones in this sample may be carry-over from other donors' samples.

The chain uses TRBV12-5 and TRBJ2-1, with a weak D call TRBD1 (7 bases). CDR3 size: 13 residues. V was cut by 6 bases and J by 7 bases, with 13 bases left in between. Germline V gene lookup returns CDR1 LGHNT and CDR2 FRNRAP. The CDR3 region has the DNA TGTGCTAGTGGAGGGCAGGGGGGTAATGAGCAGTTCTTC. The encoded protein is CASGGQGGNEQFF.

V is TRBV7-2 and J is TRBJ2-1, with TRBD2 matching 10 bases. This CDR3 has 18 amino acids. CDR1 SGHTA and CDR2 FQGNSA come from the germline V gene. The junction had 17 bases not matched to a gene; V was cut back by 2 bases and J by 10 bases. The CDR3 sequence: CASSLFGPEREGLGEQFF. Written as DNA, the CDR3 is TGTGCCAGCAGCTTATTTGGTCCAGAGCGGGAGGGCCTTGGAGAGCAGTTCTTC.

V gene TRBV6-1 combines with J gene TRBJ2-3, with D tentatively TRBD1 (5 bases). There are 13 residues in the CDR3. The germline CDR1 and CDR2 sequences are MNHNS and SASEGT. Trimming left V 5 bases short and J 10 bases short, with 16 bases between. The CDR3 DNA is TGTGCCAGCAGTCCGAGACAGTTCTATGCGCAGTATTTT. Protein sequence: CASSPRQFYAQYF.

The chain links TRBV9 to TRBJ1-2, with D perhaps TRBD1 (5 bases). Germline V gives CDR1 SGDLS, CDR2 YYNGEE. The CDR3 is 17 residues long. V lost 3 bases, J lost 0 bases, and 18 bases lay in between. The CDR3 spells CASSANLGGTSNYGYTF. CDR3 bases: TGTGCCAGCAGCGCAAATTTGGGGGGGACCTCTAACTATGGCTACACCTTC.

The rearrangement uses TRBV6-5 and TRBJ2-7; possibly TRBD2 for D (5 bases). The CDR3 totals 13 residues. Trimming stripped 11 bases from V and 1 base from J, with 15 bases between. Germline CDR1 is MNHEY and CDR2 is SVGAGI. DNA of the CDR3: TGTGCCCGGCATCCTTCGGGGTCCTACGAGCAGTACTTC. This codes for CARHPSGSYEQYF.

This clone was counted once. The chain uses TRBV5-1 and TRBJ2-3, with 11 bases fitting TRBD2. Per germline, CDR1 SGHRS and CDR2 YFSETQ. The V gene end was trimmed by 4 bases and the J gene end by 2 bases; junction bases not matched to a gene: 9. The CDR3 contains 17 residues. The CDR3 is CASSLATSGVFTDTQYF. CDR3 coding DNA: TGCGCCAGCAGCCTGGCGACTAGCGGGGTATTCACAGATACGCAGTATTTT.

The genes are TRBV4-3 and TRBJ2-2, with D perhaps TRBD1 (6 bases). Trimming took 0 bases from V and 4 from J, leaving 12 bases between them. The CDR3 is 16 residues long. Germline V gene lookup returns CDR1 LGHNA and CDR2 YSLEER. The CDR3 reads CASSQDYRAGTGELFF. The CDR3 region has the DNA TGCGCCAGCAGCCAAGATTACAGGGCGGGCACCGGGGAGCTGTTTTTT.

CDR3 sequence reads: CASSVSPDHAYGYTF. The DNA for the CDR3 is TGTGCCAGCAGCGTAAGCCCGGATCATGCGTATGGCTACACCTTC. The genes are TRBV9 and TRBJ1-2; no clear D. V was pared by 1 base and J by 5 bases, with 15 bases between. CDR3 size: 15 residues. CDR1 SGDLS and CDR2 YYNGEE come from the germline V gene.

This chain uses TRBV4-2 with TRBJ2-7; weak D call: TRBD2 (6 bases). V lost 4 bases and J lost 5, with 24 bases in between. The germline V gene encodes CDR1 LGHNA and CDR2 YNFKEQ. CDR3 length: 17 amino acids. The CDR3 sequence: CASSRPSEGGASHEQYF. In DNA, the CDR3 is TGTGCCAGCAGCCGTCCCAGCGAGGGAGGCGCCTCTCACGAGCAGTACTTC.

The chain employs TRBV10-2 and TRBJ2-7, with TRBD1 matching 9 bases. V dropped 5 bases and J dropped 5; count of bases not matched to a gene: 7. Germline V gene lookup returns CDR1 WSHSY and CDR2 SAAADI. The CDR3 is 14 amino acids. Here the CDR3 reads CASSSGTGNHEQYF. The CDR3 region has the DNA TGCGCCAGCAGTTCCGGGACAGGGAACCACGAGCAGTACTTC.

The chain links TRBV10-2 to TRBJ2-1; either TRBD1 or TRBD2 may supply D (6 bases each). Germline values: CDR1 WSHSY, CDR2 SAAADI. Trimming stripped 7 bases from V and 9 bases from J, with 22 bases between. This CDR3 has 15 residues. The CDR3 DNA reads as TGCGCCAGCACGATAGGGGGGTTAGTTTCGGGTGAGCAGTTCTTC. Its protein product is CASTIGGLVSGEQFF.

The genes are TRBV6-1 and TRBJ2-7; D perhaps matches TRBD1 (6 bases). Trimming left V 2 bases short and J 1 base short, with 9 bases between. The germline gives CDR1 MNHNS, CDR2 SASEGT. This CDR3 is 14 amino acids long. CDR3 DNA: TGTGCCAGCAGTGAATGGACAGAATCCTACGAGCAGTACTTC. This sequence encodes CASSEWTESYEQYF.

CDR3 nucleotides: TGTGCCAGCAGCCTTAGCGGGAGCGACTACGAGCAGTACTTC. It encodes CASSLSGSDYEQYF. The chain recombines TRBV9 with TRBJ2-7; 9 nucleotides match TRBD2. V dropped 4 bases and J dropped 3; count of bases not matched to a gene: 5. The CDR3 runs to 14 residues. The germline V gene has CDR1 SGDLS and CDR2 YYNGEE.

This chain connects TRBV9 to TRBJ1-2; D remains unclear. Trimming took 3 bases from V and 0 from J, leaving 12 bases between them. This CDR3 is built from 15 residues. Germline V CDR1 and CDR2: SGDLS, YYNGEE. The chain's CDR3 is CASSEGRVSNYGYTF. In DNA, the CDR3 is TGTGCCAGCAGCGAAGGCCGGGTATCTAACTATGGCTACACCTTC.

Comments on this clone: Other DNA sequences in the same sample also yield this CDR3. The gene calls are TRBV27 and TRBJ1-4, with TRBD1 identical over 9 bases. Trimming at V came to 6 bases and at J to 5 bases, leaving 4 bases not matched to a gene. The CDR3 is 14 residues long. In germline, CDR1 is MNHEY, CDR2 SMNVEV (reference sequence). DNA of the CDR3: TGTGCCAGCAGCCTGACAGGGGGGAATGAAAAACTGTTTTTT. It is translated as CASSLTGGNEKLFF. Full variable domain (outside the CDR3, taken from reference TRBV27 and TRBJ1-4): EAQVTQNPRYLITVTGKKLTVTCSQNMNHEYMSWYRQDPGLGLRQIYYSMNVEVTDKGDVPEGYKVSRKEKRNFPLILESPSPNQTSLYFCASSLTGGNEKLFFGSGTQLSVL.

Of note for this clone: Other DNA variants within this sample encode the same CDR3. The rearrangement joins TRBV27 to TRBJ2-7, with D perhaps matching TRBD2 (5 bases). Trimming removed 3 bases from V and 3 bases from J, with 6 bases in between. The CDR3 has 12 residues. Germline lookup yields CDR1 MNHEY and CDR2 SMNVEV (reference sequence). This CDR3 is CASSFRGYEQYF. DNA for the CDR3: TGTGCCAGCAGTTTCCGGGGCTACGAGCAGTACTTC.

The V gene is TRBV7-2, the J gene TRBJ1-1; tentative D call: TRBD1 (6 bases). The germline gives CDR1 SGHTA, CDR2 FQGNSA. Trimming stripped 4 bases from V and 5 bases from J, with 14 bases between. The CDR3 runs to 14 residues. DNA of the CDR3: TGTGCCAGCAGCTATGCCCAGGGGTGGACTGAAGCTTTCTTT. As protein: CASSYAQGWTEAFF. The variable domain in full, completed from reference TRBV7-2 and TRBJ1-1, reads GAGVSQSPSNKVTEKGKDVELRCDPISGHTALYWYRQSLGQGLEFLIYFQGNSAPDKSGLPSDRFSAERTGGSVSTLTIQRTQQEDSAVYLCASSYAQGWTEAFFGQGTRLTVV.

This chain's CDR3 is CASSLDLGSYNEQFF. CDR3 nucleotide sequence: TGTGCCAGCAGCCTGGATCTTGGTTCCTACAATGAGCAGTTCTTC. The chain uses TRBV13 and TRBJ2-1; D is undetermined. The length of the CDR3 is 15 residues. V lost 5 bases and J 1 base, leaving 12 bases between the germline ends. Germline assignment: CDR1 PRHDT and CDR2 FYEKMQ (reference sequence).

The rearrangement joins TRBV7-8 to TRBJ2-3; 10 bases are a match to TRBD1. This CDR3 region has 17 residues. V lost 1 base, J lost 2 bases, and 6 bases stayed unmatched. The germline V gene has CDR1 SGHVS and CDR2 FQNEAQ. The chain's CDR3 is CASSLGGTGALTDTQYF. The CDR3 DNA reads as TGTGCCAGCAGCTTAGGGGGGACAGGGGCCCTCACAGATACGCAGTATTTT.

J is TRBJ2-5 and V is TRBV11-2; 10 bases align to TRBD2. This CDR3 is 18 amino acids long. V shed 1 base and J 4 bases; nucleotides not matched to a gene: 12. Per the germline V gene, CDR1 is SGHAT and CDR2 is FQNNGV. The CDR3 region has the DNA TGTGCCAGCAGCTTAGTGGTTCTAGCGGGAGTAAGTGGAGAGACCCAGTACTTC. It codes for CASSLVVLAGVSGETQYF.

Points on this clone: The sample carries other DNA sequences with the same CDR3. The chain has TRBV9 and TRBJ2-3; TRBD1 matches 7 bases. V lost 4 bases, J lost 0 bases, and 5 bases stayed unmatched. CDR1 SGDLS and CDR2 YYNGEE come from the germline V gene. This CDR3 is built from 15 residues. The chain's CDR3 is CASSPGTVSTDTQYF. CDR3 sequence (DNA): TGTGCCAGCAGCCCCGGGACAGTTAGCACAGATACGCAGTATTTT.